This TCR beta chain was captured by sequencing in a study of immune characterization of retroperitoneal liposarcoma. Germline values: CDR1 DFQATT, CDR2 SNEGSKA (reference sequence). V was pared by 3 bases and J by 2 bases, with 6 bases between. CDR3 size: 12 residues. TCRdb analysed the PCR reads with MiXCR anew, one entry per CDR3 protein. The sample records about 5,100 distinct CDR3 sequences, roughly 34% being singletons. This clonotype originated in a female donor with retroperitoneal liposarcoma. The rearrangement links TRBV20-1 to TRBJ2-3; D not certain. The sample comprised tumor tissue. The CDR3 DNA sequence: TGCAGTGCTAGCCTCCTCACAGATACGCAGTATTTT. It encodes CSASLLTDTQYF.